The 2 T cell receptor beta chains below all came from one sample that was sequenced in a study of CD8+ T cells in alopecia areata. Following extraction, RNA underwent reverse transcription to cDNA, which served as the sequencing template. Assay: immunoSEQ multiplex PCR; the TCRdb copy retains only in-frame clones and omits some. The table includes some 7,100 clones, 64% detected once. Documented treatment: oral pan-JAK inhibitor, 5-10 mg twice daily. Both peripheral blood and punch biopsies of lesional scalp skin were obtained from patients who had alopecia areata. Sequenced material: skin, taken at week 4, from a patient treated with tofacitinib. Receptor source: a human donor with alopecia areata.

The CDR3 here is CASSSPLAGVSYNEQFF. The DNA for the CDR3 is TGTGCCAGCAGTTCCCCCCTAGCGGGAGTTTCCTACAATGAGCAGTTCTTC. V and J are TRBV27 and TRBJ2-1, with TRBD2 matching 10 bases. CDR3 length equals 17 residues. Unmatched junction bases numbered 7, after V lost 4 bases and J lost 1 base. Germline CDR1 reads MNHEY; CDR2 reads SMNVEV (reference sequence).

The gene calls are TRBV27 and TRBJ2-1; weak D call: TRBD2 (6 bases). Trimming cost V 5 bases and J 4 bases, with 12 bases left between them. Germline values: CDR1 MNHEY, CDR2 SMNVEV (reference sequence). This CDR3 has 14 residues. CDR3 loop: CASSHGLNYNEQFF. CDR3 DNA sequence: TGTGCCAGCAGTCATGGACTAAATTACAATGAGCAGTTCTTC.